This record concerns one T cell receptor beta chain sequence. This entry is derived from a study of identical twins. V lost 3 bases, J lost 8 bases, and 13 bases stayed unmatched. CDR3 size: 16 residues. The germline gives CDR1 GTSNPN, CDR2 SVGIG (reference sequence). One entry per CDR3 protein, called by TCRdb with MiXCR from the 5' RACE reads. The sample records 210,000 or so distinct CDR3 sequences, more than 15% being singletons. This sample was shared with a second study, whose subject was T cells expressing NK-cell markers. That publication notes: It was sorted CD3+CD56+NKG2C+, CD3+CD56+NKG2C- and CD3+CD56-NKG2C+ T cells that supplied the TCR beta repertoires. Serological testing identified most of the eight sequenced donors as HCMV-seropositive and one as seronegative. HCMV specificity of the expanded NKG2C+ T cell clones was not established.

The sequence was collected from a woman aged 18-29 years in good health. Sequencing input: CD8+ T cells sorted from blood. The V and J genes are TRBV30 and TRBJ2-1, with TRBD1 identical over 10 bases. The CDR3 sequence: CAWSHGTGESIDEQFF. CDR3 DNA sequence: TGTGCCTGGAGCCACGGGACAGGGGAATCTATAGATGAGCAGTTCTTC.